Listed here are 17 T cell receptor beta chains from one sample, sequenced in a study of cytotoxic CD8 clonotypes in ibrutinib-treated CLL. Using immunoSEQ multiplex PCR, the repertoire was profiled, and TCRdb retains in-frame clones only, with some absent. Of roughly 150,000 clones listed, 76% are singletons. The starting material was PBMCs, obtained after 24 months of ibrutinib treatment. These receptors all come from a human donor with chronic lymphocytic leukemia.

The chain employs TRBV10-3 and TRBJ2-2; D is possibly TRBD2 (6 bases). This CDR3 spans 16 amino acids. Germline CDR1 is ENHRY and CDR2 is SYGVKD. V was clipped by 2 bases and J by 4 bases, with 14 bases between them. The CDR3 is CAISERLGPPTGELFF. CDR3 DNA sequence: TGTGCCATCAGTGAGAGACTAGGGCCACCCACCGGGGAGCTGTTTTTT.

The rearrangement links TRBV28 to TRBJ2-7, with 12 nucleotides matching TRBD1. The V gene end was trimmed by 4 bases and the J gene end by 7 bases; junction bases not matched to a gene: 8. Germline V lookup: CDR1 MDHEN, CDR2 SYDVKM. This CDR3 is 15 amino acids long. CDR3 residues: CASSSPGQGASEQYF. CDR3 bases: TGTGCCAGCAGTTCGCCGGGACAGGGGGCAAGTGAGCAGTACTTC.

The chain couples TRBV7-2 to TRBJ2-1; 7 positions match TRBD1. The CDR3 is made up of 14 amino acids. V trimming: 5 bases; J trimming: 10 bases; junction bases outside the gene matches: 11. Germline CDR1 and CDR2: SGHTA and FQGNSA. This chain's CDR3 is CASSQPNRGGEQFF. The CDR3 bases are TGTGCCAGCAGCCAACCCAACAGGGGCGGGGAGCAGTTCTTC.

The rearrangement uses TRBV7-3 and TRBJ2-3; 8 nucleotides agree with TRBD2. The CDR3 contains 16 residues. Germline V gives CDR1 SGHTA, CDR2 FQGTGA. After removal of 4 bases from V and 0 bases from J, the junction contained 6 bases not matched to a gene. CDR3 loop: CASSSASGPSTDTQYF. CDR3 in DNA: TGTGCCAGCAGCTCCGCTAGCGGGCCAAGCACAGATACGCAGTATTTT.

This chain joins TRBV6-6 and TRBJ2-5, with D hard to call. Germline CDR1 is MNHNY and CDR2 is SVGAGI (reference sequence). The CDR3 length is 12 residues. Trimming pared 7 bases from V and 3 bases from J, leaving 9 bases between. CDR3 region: CASNLAKETQYF. The CDR3 DNA follows: TGTGCCAGCAACTTGGCTAAAGAGACCCAGTACTTC.

The genes are TRBV7-8 and TRBJ1-4; D might be TRBD1 (5 bases). Trimming stripped 5 bases from V and 14 bases from J, with 21 bases between. The germline V gene encodes CDR1 SGHVS and CDR2 FQNEAQ. The CDR3 consists of 14 residues. CDR3 amino acids: CASSPGPRAGGLFF. DNA for the CDR3: TGTGCCAGCAGCCCGGGTCCCCGGGCCGGGGGTCTGTTTTTT.

The chain combines TRBV9 with TRBJ1-6; 8 bases map to TRBD1. V was clipped by 0 bases and J by 8 bases; unmatched bases: 4. CDR1 and CDR2 from the germline V gene are SGDLS and YYNGEE. CDR3 length: 15 amino acids. In DNA, the CDR3 is TGTGCCAGCAGCGTAGCAGGGGGCGATGATTCACCCCTCCACTTT. Translation: CASSVAGGDDSPLHF.

CDR3 sequence (DNA): TGTGCCAGCTCGTCAAACAGGGGACCTAATGAAAAACTGTTTTTT. It codes for CASSSNRGPNEKLFF. The chain couples TRBV18 to TRBJ1-4; TRBD1 agrees at 7 bases. This CDR3 contains 15 residues. CDR1 and CDR2 (germline): KGHSH, LQKENI. V was clipped by 6 bases and J by 3 bases; unmatched bases: 7.

The J gene is TRBJ2-1, the V gene TRBV7-9; 7 bases fit TRBD2. The ends lost 4 bases at V and 8 bases at J; junction bases unmatched: 8. Germline-derived CDR1 and CDR2 are SEHNR and FQNEAQ (reference sequence). The CDR3 extends over 14 amino acids. The CDR3, as DNA: TGTGCCAGCAGCTGGGGAGCGGGAAGCGATGAGCAGTTCTTC. Its translation is CASSWGAGSDEQFF.

The chain couples TRBV7-9 to TRBJ2-3, with 11 bases fitting TRBD2. Unmatched junction bases numbered 6, after V lost 5 bases and J lost 2 bases. This CDR3 has 16 residues. The V gene's germline CDR1 is SEHNR and CDR2 FQNEAQ (reference sequence). CDR3 residues: CASSPGLADPTDTQYF. CDR3 DNA: TGTGCCAGCAGCCCGGGACTAGCGGATCCCACAGATACGCAGTATTTT.

This clone was counted between two and nine times. This rearrangement joins TRBV4-3 to TRBJ1-1; D might be TRBD1 (5 bases). The ends were cut back, 2 bases at V and 1 base at J, with 14 bases in the middle. This CDR3 comprises 16 residues. The V gene's germline CDR1 is LGHNA and CDR2 YSLEER. The CDR3 DNA sequence: TGCGCCAGCAGCCAATCTGGGGGAAGAAGGAACACTGAAGCTTTCTTT. Translating it yields CASSQSGGRRNTEAFF.

This rearrangement joins TRBV27 to TRBJ2-7, with 10 nucleotides matching TRBD1. The ends lost 7 bases at V and 5 bases at J; junction bases unmatched: 5. This CDR3 has 13 residues. CDR1 and CDR2 from the germline V gene are MNHEY and SMNVEV (reference sequence). The CDR3 protein is CASTTGGCDEQYF. CDR3 coding DNA: TGTGCCAGCACGACAGGGGGCTGTGACGAGCAGTACTTC.

The chain joins TRBV7-8 to TRBJ2-3, with 11 bases fitting TRBD2. V lost 3 bases, J lost 0 bases, and 5 bases stayed unmatched. Per germline, CDR1 SGHVS and CDR2 FQNEAQ. This CDR3 spans 17 amino acids. The CDR3 bases are TGTGCCAGCAGCTTTTCGACTAGCGGGGTTAGCACAGATACGCAGTATTTT. It is translated as CASSFSTSGVSTDTQYF. Full variable domain (rest looked up from reference TRBV7-8 and TRBJ2-3): GAGVSQSPRYKVAKRGQDVALRCDPISGHVSLFWYQQALGQGPEFLTYFQNEAQLDKSGLPSDRFFAERPEGSVSTLKIQRTQQEDSAVYLCASSFSTSGVSTDTQYFGPGTRLTVL.

This clone was recorded a few times. The V call is TRBV28, the J call TRBJ1-1; no firm D call. Germline CDR1 is MDHEN and CDR2 is SYDVKM. V was trimmed by 2 bases and J by 0 bases, leaving 7 bases between them. The CDR3 extends over 14 amino acids. The CDR3 region has the DNA TGTGCCAGCAGTTTAGTCCCGATGAACACTGAAGCTTTCTTT. It translates to CASSLVPMNTEAFF.

The genes are TRBV7-9 and TRBJ2-1; possibly TRBD1 for D (6 bases). The CDR3 spans 16 residues. CDR1 is SEHNR and CDR2 is FQNEAQ in the germline V gene (reference sequence). Trimming left V 5 bases short and J 0 bases short, with 14 bases between. The CDR3 spells CASSPNRDSSYNEQFF. The CDR3 nucleotides are TGTGCCAGCAGCCCGAACAGGGATAGCTCCTACAATGAGCAGTTCTTC.

This chain's CDR3 is CASSLVREGYEQYF. DNA of the CDR3: TGTGCCAGCAGCTTAGTGAGGGAAGGCTACGAGCAGTACTTC. This rearrangement joins TRBV7-6 to TRBJ2-7; D is possibly TRBD2 (5 bases). The CDR3 runs 14 residues. In germline, CDR1 is SGHVS, CDR2 FNYEAQ. V was clipped by 1 base and J by 3 bases, with 10 bases between them. Filled out from reference TRBV7-6 and TRBJ2-7, the complete variable domain reads GAGVSQSPRYKVTKRGQDVALRCDPISGHVSLYWYRQALGQGPEFLTYFNYEAQQDKSGLPNDRFSAERPEGSISTLTIQRTEQRDSAMYRCASSLVREGYEQYFGPGTRLTVT.

Here the CDR3 reads CASSSHGGQGSNQPQHF. The DNA of the CDR3 is TGTGCCAGTAGCTCCCATGGGGGACAGGGCAGCAATCAGCCCCAGCATTTT. The chain links TRBV19 to TRBJ1-5; TRBD1 agrees at 9 bases. CDR1 is LNHDA, CDR2 SQIVND, per germline (reference sequence). J was trimmed by 1 base and V by 6 bases; bases with no gene match: 10. The CDR3 covers 17 residues. The variable domain in full, with the rest retrieved from reference TRBV19 and TRBJ1-5, is DGGITQSPKYLFRKEGQNVTLSCEQNLNHDAMYWYRQDPGQGLRLIYYSQIVNDFQKGDIAEGYSVSREKKESFPLTVTSAQKNPTAFYLCASSSHGGQGSNQPQHFGDGTRLSIL.